The 5 T cell receptor beta chains in this list originate from one sample, sequenced in a study of blood T cell repertoires in COVID-19. TCRdb's table, derived via immunoSEQ multiplex PCR, lists solely in-frame clones and lacks some. The sample has under 300,000 clones, around 90% seen once. The material sequenced was PBMCs or T cells enriched from blood (not recorded which). Receptor source: a woman aged 40 to 55 who had recovered from COVID-19.

This sequence joins TRBV7-8 and TRBJ2-7, with TRBD1 matching 7 bases. The CDR3 has 15 amino acids. Per germline, CDR1 SGHVS and CDR2 FQNEAQ. The V gene end was trimmed by 3 bases and the J gene end by 1 base; junction bases not matched to a gene: 6. The CDR3 DNA sequence: TGTGCCAGCAGCTTGACAGGGTATGCGTCCTACGAGCAGTACTTC. Translated: CASSLTGYASYEQYF.

The chain employs TRBV12-5 and TRBJ1-1, with TRBD1 as a possible D gene (5 bases). This CDR3 contains 13 residues. The germline V gene encodes CDR1 LGHNT and CDR2 FRNRAP. V lost 4 bases and J 0 bases, leaving 6 bases between the germline ends. CDR3 sequence (DNA): TGTGCTAGTGGTTCACAGGTGAACACTGAAGCTTTCTTT. Encoded protein: CASGSQVNTEAFF.

The gene calls are TRBV5-1 and TRBJ2-5, with D possibly being TRBD1 (5 bases). Germline CDR1 is SGHRS and CDR2 is YFSETQ. Trimming stripped 3 bases from V and 11 bases from J, with 11 bases between. This CDR3 has 11 residues. The CDR3: CASSYDSSQYF. In DNA form, the CDR3 reads TGCGCCAGCAGCTACGACAGCTCGCAGTACTTC.

The V and J genes are TRBV9 and TRBJ2-2; possible D gene TRBD1, 5 bases. V was shortened by 3 bases and J by 4 bases, with 10 bases between the two germline ends. CDR1 SGDLS and CDR2 YYNGEE come from the germline V gene. The CDR3 totals 14 residues. The CDR3 coding sequence is TGTGCCAGCAGCGCCGAAGGGGCCACCGGGGAGCTGTTTTTT. Protein product: CASSAEGATGELFF.

Only a few counts were recorded for this clone. This sequence joins TRBV6-5 and TRBJ1-5; D is unclear. The CDR3 runs 13 residues. Trimming stripped 8 bases from V and 3 bases from J, with 11 bases between. CDR1 and CDR2 (germline): MNHEY, SVGAGI. CDR3: CASATDFNQPQHF. The CDR3 DNA reads as TGTGCCAGCGCAACGGACTTCAATCAGCCCCAGCATTTT.